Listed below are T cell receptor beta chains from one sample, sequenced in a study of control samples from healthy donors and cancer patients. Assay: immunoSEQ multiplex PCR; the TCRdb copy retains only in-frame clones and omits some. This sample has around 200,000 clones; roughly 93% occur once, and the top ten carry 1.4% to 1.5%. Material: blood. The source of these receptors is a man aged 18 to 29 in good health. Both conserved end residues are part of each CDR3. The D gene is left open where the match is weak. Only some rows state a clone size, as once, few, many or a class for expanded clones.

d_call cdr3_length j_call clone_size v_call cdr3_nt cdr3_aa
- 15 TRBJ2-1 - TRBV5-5 TGTGCCAGCAGCTTGGATGGGACAAGCTACAATGAGCAGTTCTTC CASSLDGTSYNEQFF
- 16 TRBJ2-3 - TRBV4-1 TGCGCCAGCAGCCCCTACCGGGGGGCTAGCACAGATACGCAGTATTTT CASSPYRGASTDTQYF
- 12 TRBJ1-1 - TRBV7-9 TGTGCCATCCCACGGGGGAACACTGAAGCTTTCTTT CAIPRGNTEAFF
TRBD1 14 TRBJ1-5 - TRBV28 TGTGCCAGCAGTTTACGGGGACAGGATCAGCCCCAGCATTTT CASSLRGQDQPQHF
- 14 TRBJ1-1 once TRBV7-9 TGTGCCAGCAGCTTAGGTCTGTCATACACTGAAGCTTTCTTT CASSLGLSYTEAFF
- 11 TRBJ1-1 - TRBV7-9 TGTGCCAGCAGCTTCGACACTGAAGCTTTCTTT CASSFDTEAFF
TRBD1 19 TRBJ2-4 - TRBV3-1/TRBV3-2 TGTGCCAGCAGCCACCGGACAGGGGGCTTCGGATTAGCCAAAAACATTCAGTACTTC CASSHRTGGFGLAKNIQYF
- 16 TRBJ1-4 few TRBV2 TGTGCCAGCAGTGTGGCCGGGTCGGCAACTAATGAAAAACTGTTTTTT CASSVAGSATNEKLFF
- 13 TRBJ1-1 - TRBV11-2 TGTGCCAGCAGCCCCCCAGGGTACACTGAAGCTTTCTTT CASSPPGYTEAFF
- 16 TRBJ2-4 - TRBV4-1 TGCGCCAGCAGCCAAGGAGGGGGGCTAGCCAAAAACATTCAGTACTTC CASSQGGGLAKNIQYF
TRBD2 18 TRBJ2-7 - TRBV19 TGTGCCAGTAGTATAGGAGGGACTAGCGGGGGGGACTCCTACGAGCAGTACTTC CASSIGGTSGGDSYEQYF
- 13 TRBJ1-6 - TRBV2 TGTGCCAGCAGTGTACAGCCTAATTCACCCCTCCACTTT CASSVQPNSPLHF
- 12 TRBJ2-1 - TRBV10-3 TGTGCCACCCGACAGGTAGACAATGAGCAGTTCTTC CATRQVDNEQFF
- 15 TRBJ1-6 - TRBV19 TGTGCCAGCGCCATATCTGGGCAGGGCGTGCGTGCCCTCCACTTT CASAISGQGVRALHF
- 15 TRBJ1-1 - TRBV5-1 TGCGCCAGCAGCTCCACTACAACGGAAGGCACTGAAGCTTTCTTT CASSSTTTEGTEAFF
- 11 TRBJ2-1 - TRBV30 TGTGCCTGGGAACCGTACAATGAGCAGTTCTTC CAWEPYNEQFF
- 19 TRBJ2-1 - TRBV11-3 TGTGCCAGCAGCAAGGGGGGACTCGCGGGGGAGAGCTCCTACAATGAGCAGTTCTTC CASSKGGLAGESSYNEQFF
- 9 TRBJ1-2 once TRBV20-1 TGCACCCGGTGGGGTGGCTACACCTTC CTRWGGYTF
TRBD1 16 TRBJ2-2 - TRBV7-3 TGTGCCAGCAGCTCGGGACAGGGGGTGAACACCGGGGAGCTGTTTTTT CASSSGQGVNTGELFF
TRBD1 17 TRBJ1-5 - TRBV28 TGTGCCAGCAGTTCCCCCCTCGGGACAGGGGTTTCTCAGCCCCAGCATTTT CASSSPLGTGVSQPQHF
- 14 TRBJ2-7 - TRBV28 TGTGCCAGCAGTTTATTCGGGGGCTCCTACGAGCAGTACTTC CASSLFGGSYEQYF
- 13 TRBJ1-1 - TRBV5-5 TGTGCCAGCAGCTTGGCCGGTTACACTGAAGCTTTCTTT CASSLAGYTEAFF